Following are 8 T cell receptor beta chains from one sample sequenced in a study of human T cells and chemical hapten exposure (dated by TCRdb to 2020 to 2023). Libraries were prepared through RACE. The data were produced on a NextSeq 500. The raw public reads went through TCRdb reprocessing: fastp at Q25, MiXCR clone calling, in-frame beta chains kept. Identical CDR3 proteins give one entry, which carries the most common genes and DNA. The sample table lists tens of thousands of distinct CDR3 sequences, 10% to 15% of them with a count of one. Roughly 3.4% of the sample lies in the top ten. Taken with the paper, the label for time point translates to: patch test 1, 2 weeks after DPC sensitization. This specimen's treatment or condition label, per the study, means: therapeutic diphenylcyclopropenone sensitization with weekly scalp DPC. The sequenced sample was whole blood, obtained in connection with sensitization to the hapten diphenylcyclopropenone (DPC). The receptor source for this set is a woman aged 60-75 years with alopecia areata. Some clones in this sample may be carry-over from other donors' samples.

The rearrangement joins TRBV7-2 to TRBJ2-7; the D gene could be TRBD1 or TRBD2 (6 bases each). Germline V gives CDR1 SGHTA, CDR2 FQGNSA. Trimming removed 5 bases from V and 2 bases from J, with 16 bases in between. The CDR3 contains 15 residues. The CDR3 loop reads CASSPGRGAPYEQYF. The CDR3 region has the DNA TGTGCCAGCAGCCCCGGTAGGGGGGCCCCCTACGAGCAGTACTTC. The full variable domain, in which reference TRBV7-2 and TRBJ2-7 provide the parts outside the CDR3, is GAGVSQSPSNKVTEKGKDVELRCDPISGHTALYWYRQSLGQGLEFLIYFQGNSAPDKSGLPSDRFSAERTGGSVSTLTIQRTQQEDSAVYLCASSPGRGAPYEQYFGPGTRLTVT.

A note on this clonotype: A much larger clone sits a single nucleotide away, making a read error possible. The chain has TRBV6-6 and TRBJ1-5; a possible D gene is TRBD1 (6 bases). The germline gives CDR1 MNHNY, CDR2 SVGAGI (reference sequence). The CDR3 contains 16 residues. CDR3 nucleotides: TGTGCCAGCAGTTACTCCTCTCCGAGGGGGATTCAGCTCCAGCATTTT. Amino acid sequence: CASSYSSPRGIQLQHF.

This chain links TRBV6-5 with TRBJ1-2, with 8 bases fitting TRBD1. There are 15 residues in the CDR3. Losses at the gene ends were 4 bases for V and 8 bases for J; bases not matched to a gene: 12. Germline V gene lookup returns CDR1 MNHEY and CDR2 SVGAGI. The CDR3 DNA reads TGTGCCAGCAGTTCACCGGGACAGGAAGGATCCGGCTACACCTTC. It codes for CASSSPGQEGSGYTF.

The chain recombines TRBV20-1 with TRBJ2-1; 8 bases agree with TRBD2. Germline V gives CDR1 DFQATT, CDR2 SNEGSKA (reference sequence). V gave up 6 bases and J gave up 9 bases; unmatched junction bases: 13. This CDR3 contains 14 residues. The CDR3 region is CSARDPGGPGEQFF. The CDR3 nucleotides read TGCAGTGCCCGGGATCCGGGGGGGCCTGGTGAGCAGTTCTTC.

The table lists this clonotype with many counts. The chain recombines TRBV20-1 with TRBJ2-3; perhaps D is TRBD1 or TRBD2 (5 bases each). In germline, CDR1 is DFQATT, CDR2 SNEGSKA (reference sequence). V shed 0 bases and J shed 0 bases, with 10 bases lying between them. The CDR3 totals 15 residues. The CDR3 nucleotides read TGCAGTGCTAGAGATTTCGGGGCCAGCACAGATACGCAGTATTTT. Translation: CSARDFGASTDTQYF.

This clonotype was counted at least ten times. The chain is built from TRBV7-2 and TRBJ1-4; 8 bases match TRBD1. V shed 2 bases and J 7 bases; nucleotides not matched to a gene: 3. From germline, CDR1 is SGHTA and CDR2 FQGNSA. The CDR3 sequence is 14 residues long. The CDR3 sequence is CASSLMTGVEKLFF. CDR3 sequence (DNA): TGTGCCAGCAGCTTAATGACAGGGGTTGAAAAACTGTTTTTT.

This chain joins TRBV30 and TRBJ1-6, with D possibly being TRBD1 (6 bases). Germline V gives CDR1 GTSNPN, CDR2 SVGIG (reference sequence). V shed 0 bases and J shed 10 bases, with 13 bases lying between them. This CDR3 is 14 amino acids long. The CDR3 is CAWSVLQGGSPLHF. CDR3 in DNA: TGTGCCTGGAGTGTACTACAGGGAGGCTCACCCCTCCACTTT.

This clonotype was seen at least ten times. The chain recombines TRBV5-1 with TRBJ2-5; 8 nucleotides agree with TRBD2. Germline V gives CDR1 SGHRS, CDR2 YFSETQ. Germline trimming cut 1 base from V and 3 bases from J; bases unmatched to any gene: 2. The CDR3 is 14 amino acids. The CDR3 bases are TGCGCCAGCAGCTTGAGCGGGGGTAAAGAGACCCAGTACTTC. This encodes CASSLSGGKETQYF.